This T cell receptor beta chain comes out of a study of blood T cell repertoires in COVID-19. The authors' processing: Reference gene primer amplification gave estimated nucleated cell counts. This table comes from immunoSEQ multiplex PCR, and its TCRdb copy is limited to in-frame clones, with some not included. Clone size and the V and J calls come from that table; the DNA yielded D and trimming. The repertoire has around 430,000 clones, about 91% of them found once; the top ten carry over 9.5%. Patients from Seattle were sampled longitudinally, starting during active infection. This clone was seen a few times. Germline CDR1 reads MGHRA; CDR2 reads YSYEKL. This CDR3 contains 16 residues. The V segment lost 0 bases and the J segment 6 bases; nucleotides outside the gene matches: 8.

This TCR derives from a woman in her fifties or sixties with COVID-19, enrolled during active disease. Sequenced input: peripheral blood. This chain connects TRBV4-1 to TRBJ1-1; 9 positions match TRBD1. The CDR3 DNA follows: TGCGCCAGCAGCCAAGATTTCGGACAGGGGTTTTCTGAAGCTTTCTTT. Translating gives CASSQDFGQGFSEAFF.